One sample yielded the 16 T cell receptor beta chains listed below, sequenced in a study of T cell changes during pregnancy in multiple sclerosis. Clones were read by immunoSEQ multiplex PCR, and TCRdb kept only the in-frame ones, dropping some. Among 70,000 to 75,000 clones listed, around nine tenths were seen once. The sample consisted of peripheral blood, taken in the second trimester of pregnancy. The origin of the receptors is a female donor in good health, enrolled as a control in a pregnancy study.

The chain has TRBV4-1 and TRBJ1-2; 8 bases align to TRBD1. Germline V gene sequence: CDR1 MGHRA, CDR2 YSYEKL. V lost 3 bases, J lost 7 bases, and 10 bases stayed unmatched. The CDR3 covers 15 residues. The DNA of the CDR3 is TGCGCCAGCAGCCACGGACAGGGAGGTTTTCTTGGCTACACCTTC. Residues: CASSHGQGGFLGYTF.

The CDR3 is CASSPRGNTEAFF. CDR3 nucleotides: TGTGCCAGCAGCCCTCGCGGGAACACTGAAGCTTTCTTT. This sequence joins TRBV11-1 and TRBJ1-1, with D unresolved. Deletions cut 5 bases from V and 1 base from J, with 8 bases between. The CDR3 is 13 amino acids. CDR1 and CDR2 (germline): SGHAT, FQDESV (reference sequence).

The chain has TRBV29-1 and TRBJ2-7; 13 bases are a match to TRBD2. The CDR3 consists of 14 residues. CDR1 and CDR2 (germline): SQVTM, ANQGSEA. The J segment lost 2 bases and the V segment lost 6 bases, leaving 4 bases of the junction unmatched. CDR3 residues: CSVPLAGGPYEQYF. The CDR3 DNA reads TGCAGCGTCCCACTAGCGGGGGGGCCCTACGAGCAGTACTTC.

The chain combines TRBV27 with TRBJ1-5; D gene ambiguous. V was pared by 8 bases and J by 5 bases, with 13 bases between. CDR3 length equals 13 residues. The germline V gene encodes CDR1 MNHEY and CDR2 SMNVEV (reference sequence). The CDR3 sequence is CASGDSGDQPQHF. As DNA, the CDR3 is TGTGCCAGCGGAGATTCTGGAGATCAGCCCCAGCATTTT.

The chain combines TRBV7-8 with TRBJ1-1, with D tentatively TRBD1 (5 bases). The germline V and J ends were trimmed by 0 bases and 10 bases, with 12 bases remaining between them. This CDR3 is 13 amino acids long. In germline, CDR1 is SGHVS, CDR2 FQNEAQ. Here the CDR3 DNA reads TGTGCCAGCAGCTTAGCGGGGGGGGGTAGAGCTTTCTTT. Translating gives CASSLAGGGRAFF.

The chain combines TRBV11-1 with TRBJ2-1; no clear D. The germline V gene has CDR1 SGHAT and CDR2 FQDESV (reference sequence). Between the trimmed V and J ends, which lost 6 bases and 9 bases, there was a span of 18 bases. CDR3 size: 14 residues. The CDR3 loop is CASSQLRSAAEQFF. The CDR3 DNA reads as TGTGCCAGCAGTCAATTGCGGAGCGCCGCTGAGCAGTTCTTC.

This clone appeared once. This chain links TRBV28 with TRBJ1-2; 8 bases are shared with TRBD1. This CDR3 spans 14 amino acids. CDR1 is MDHEN, CDR2 SYDVKM, per germline. J gave up 3 bases and V 6 bases, and 6 bases lay outside the gene matches. CDR3: CASSDRGRDYGYTF. CDR3 DNA: TGTGCCAGCAGCGACAGGGGTCGCGACTATGGCTACACCTTC.

The chain has TRBV19 and TRBJ2-7, with 12 bases aligning to TRBD1. The V gene's germline CDR1 is LNHDA and CDR2 SQIVND (reference sequence). This CDR3 spans 15 amino acids. With 3 bases clipped from V and 5 bases from J, the junction kept 5 bases outside the gene matches. DNA of the CDR3: TGTGCCAGTAGTATTGGGACAGGGGGCGGGGACGAGCAGTACTTC. It codes for CASSIGTGGGDEQYF. Using reference TRBV19 and TRBJ2-7 for the parts outside the CDR3, the full variable domain is DGGITQSPKYLFRKEGQNVTLSCEQNLNHDAMYWYRQDPGQGLRLIYYSQIVNDFQKGDIAEGYSVSREKKESFPLTVTSAQKNPTAFYLCASSIGTGGGDEQYFGPGTRLTVT.

The chain links TRBV28 to TRBJ2-3; 16 bases fit TRBD2. J gave up 1 base and V 4 bases, and 20 bases lay outside the gene matches. The CDR3 spans 23 residues. The germline CDR1 and CDR2 sequences are MDHEN and SYDVKM. CDR3: CASSSANIKPGLAGGQGTDTQYF. CDR3 bases: TGTGCCAGCAGTTCAGCCAACATTAAACCGGGACTAGCGGGGGGGCAGGGCACAGATACGCAGTATTTT.

CDR3 sequence: CASSPRTGGNTEAFF. The CDR3 DNA sequence: TGTGCCAGCTCACCACGGACAGGGGGAAACACTGAAGCTTTCTTT. This chain links TRBV18 with TRBJ1-1; 10 bases are shared with TRBD1. The J segment lost 2 bases and the V segment lost 1 base, leaving 1 base of the junction unmatched. The CDR3 extends over 15 amino acids. CDR1 and CDR2 (germline): KGHSH, LQKENI.

V usage is TRBV25-1 and J usage is TRBJ2-5; D is possibly TRBD1 (7 bases). V was pared by 3 bases and J by 5 bases, with 16 bases between. Per the germline V gene, CDR1 is MGHDK and CDR2 is SYGVNS. This CDR3 is built from 15 residues. As DNA, the CDR3 is TGTGCCAGCAGTGAGAGTGGACAGGCGGGGGAGACCCAGTACTTC. Translation gives CASSESGQAGETQYF.

This chain's CDR3 is CASSLTGQAYGYTF. The CDR3, as DNA: TGTGCCAGCAGCTTGACAGGACAGGCCTATGGCTACACCTTC. V gene TRBV5-4 combines with J gene TRBJ1-2; 7 bases align to TRBD1. The V segment lost 1 base and the J segment 4 bases; nucleotides outside the gene matches: 4. Germline loops: CDR1 SGHNT, CDR2 YYREEE (reference sequence). This CDR3 spans 14 amino acids.

V usage is TRBV9 and J usage is TRBJ2-1, with a tentative D call TRBD1 (7 bases). Trimming left V 4 bases short and J 1 base short, with 12 bases between. The CDR3 is 15 residues long. Germline-derived CDR1 and CDR2 are SGDLS and YYNGEE. In DNA form, the CDR3 reads TGTGCCAGCAGCCCGACAGGGACTTCCTACAATGAGCAGTTCTTC. Residues: CASSPTGTSYNEQFF. Filled out from reference TRBV9 and TRBJ2-1, the complete variable domain reads DSGVTQTPKHLITATGQRVTLRCSPRSGDLSVYWYQQSLDQGLQFLIQYYNGEERAKGNILERFSAQQFPDLHSELNLSSLELGDSALYFCASSPTGTSYNEQFFGPGTRLTVL.

This chain uses TRBV7-9 with TRBJ2-1; D is possibly TRBD2 (6 bases). Looked up from germline, CDR1 is SEHNR and CDR2 is FQNEAQ (reference sequence). V was pared by 5 bases and J by 8 bases, with 16 bases between. The CDR3 is 14 residues long. The CDR3 loop reads CASSPRTGEDEQFF. The CDR3 region has the DNA TGTGCCAGCAGCCCGAGGACCGGGGAGGATGAGCAGTTCTTC. The complete variable domain, with remaining parts taken from reference TRBV7-9 and TRBJ2-1, reads DTGVSQNPRHKITKRGQNVTFRCDPISEHNRLYWYRQTLGQGPEFLTYFQNEAQLEKSRLLSDRFSAERPKGSFSTLEIQRTEQGDSAMYLCASSPRTGEDEQFFGPGTRLTVL.

This chain joins TRBV9 and TRBJ2-5; no reliable D call. The V end lost 3 bases, the J end lost 0 bases, and 12 bases lay between the germline ends. Per germline, CDR1 SGDLS and CDR2 YYNGEE. The CDR3 runs 15 residues. In nucleotides, the CDR3 is TGTGCCAGCAGCGCCCAGGTGGCGAACCAAGAGACCCAGTACTTC. Encoded protein: CASSAQVANQETQYF. Variable domain in full (rest from reference TRBV9 and TRBJ2-5): DSGVTQTPKHLITATGQRVTLRCSPRSGDLSVYWYQQSLDQGLQFLIQYYNGEERAKGNILERFSAQQFPDLHSELNLSSLELGDSALYFCASSAQVANQETQYFGPGTRLLVL.

This clone was picked up a small number of times. This sequence joins TRBV19 and TRBJ1-2; TRBD1 is a possible D gene (5 bases). Germline CDR1 is LNHDA and CDR2 is SQIVND (reference sequence). The length of the CDR3 is 14 residues. Trimming stripped 2 bases from V and 4 bases from J, with 11 bases between. The CDR3 spells CASSIKEGSYGYTF. CDR3 DNA: TGTGCCAGTAGTATAAAGGAGGGGAGCTATGGCTACACCTTC.